This TCR beta chain was sequenced during a study of CD8 T cells in Susac syndrome. An amount of RNA that ranged from roughly 0.45 to 1 ug was reverse transcribed with random hexamers. Amplification of TCR beta CDR3 by immunoSEQ multiplex PCR spanned 54 Vbeta and 13 Jbeta. MiXCR was run by TCRdb on the immunoSEQ multiplex PCR reads, yielding one entry per CDR3 protein. This table has 180,000 or so distinct CDR3 sequences, just under 95% appearing once. The V end lost 10 bases, the J end lost 0 bases, and 11 bases lay between the germline ends. The germline CDR1 and CDR2 sequences are KGHSH and LQKENI. The CDR3 has 13 residues. CD8+ and CD4+ T cells from blood underwent TCR beta sequencing, which was carried out in a high-throughput format. TEMRA cells were FACS-enriched, and CD8+ and CD4+ T cells were isolated negatively.

V and J are TRBV18 and TRBJ2-3, with TRBD1 as a possible D gene (5 bases). The clonotype was recovered from a human donor in good health. Sequenced material: CD4+ T cells from PBMCs. The CDR3 loop reads CAISYRSTDTQYF. CDR3 nucleotides: TGTGCCATCAGCTACAGGAGCACAGATACGCAGTATTTT.